The 30 T cell receptor beta chains given below trace back to one sample, sequenced in a study of CD8+ T cells in alopecia areata. Sequencing used cDNA as its template, made by extracting RNA and reverse transcribing it. Assay: immunoSEQ multiplex PCR; the TCRdb copy retains only in-frame clones and omits some. The top ten clones hold around 14% of a sample with approximately 140,000 clones, around 83% of them seen once. Treatment here: oral pan-JAK inhibitor, 5-10 mg twice daily. Specimen: CD8+ T cells sorted from blood, collected at week 4, from a patient treated with tofacitinib. All receptors come from a human donor with alopecia areata.

The J gene is TRBJ2-2, the V gene TRBV28; 8 nucleotides agree with TRBD1. V trimming: 3 bases; J trimming: 2 bases; junction bases outside the gene matches: 5. Germline V gene data show CDR1 as MDHEN and CDR2 as SYDVKM. The CDR3 loop spans 16 amino acids. The CDR3 DNA reads TGTGCCAGCAGTTTCCGGGACAGGCTTAACACCGGGGAGCTGTTTTTT. As protein: CASSFRDRLNTGELFF.

This chain links TRBV27 with TRBJ2-3; 12 positions match TRBD2. With 2 bases clipped from V and 3 bases from J, the junction kept 6 bases outside the gene matches. CDR1 is MNHEY and CDR2 is SMNVEV in the germline V gene (reference sequence). The CDR3 is made up of 17 amino acids. CDR3: CASSLRTLAGGTDTQYF. The CDR3 DNA sequence: TGTGCCAGCAGTTTAAGGACGCTAGCGGGGGGGACAGATACGCAGTATTTT.

The chain couples TRBV4-1 to TRBJ2-7, with 7 bases matching TRBD2. Germline V gene data show CDR1 as MGHRA and CDR2 as YSYEKL. The CDR3 contains 15 residues. V lost 3 bases and J lost 3; bases outside the gene matches: 8. The CDR3 sequence: CASSQRGSSNYEQYF. The CDR3 nucleotides are TGCGCCAGCAGCCAGCGCGGGAGCTCGAACTACGAGCAGTACTTC.

The V and J genes are TRBV6-5 and TRBJ2-7; 7 bases agree with TRBD2. The V gene end was trimmed by 5 bases and the J gene end by 0 bases; junction bases not matched to a gene: 7. The germline V gene has CDR1 MNHEY and CDR2 SVGAGI. This CDR3 has 15 residues. The CDR3 DNA reads TGTGCCAGCAGTCCCCGGGACTACAGCTCCTACGAGCAGTACTTC. Translating gives CASSPRDYSSYEQYF.

This sequence joins TRBV30 and TRBJ2-2, with unresolved D. With 7 bases removed from V and 8 bases from J, the gap between germline ends came to 8 bases. Looked up from germline, CDR1 is GTSNPN and CDR2 is SVGIG (reference sequence). The CDR3 extends over 10 amino acids. The CDR3 region has the DNA TGTGCCTTGCTCTCGGGGGAGCTGTTTTTT. This codes for CALLSGELFF. The complete variable domain, with remaining parts taken from reference TRBV30 and TRBJ2-2, reads SQTIHQWPATLVQPVGSPLSLECTVEGTSNPNLYWYRQAAGRGLQLLFYSVGIGQISSEVPQNLSASRPQDRQFILSSKKLLLSDSGFYLCALLSGELFFGEGSRLTVL.

The V and J genes are TRBV5-1 and TRBJ2-7, with D uncertain. The CDR3 is 15 amino acids. Trimming took 2 bases from V and 2 from J, leaving 14 bases between them. Germline CDR1 reads SGHRS; CDR2 reads YFSETQ. CDR3 in amino acids: CASSFSLGRTYEQYF. The CDR3 coding sequence is TGCGCCAGCAGCTTCTCGCTGGGCAGGACCTACGAGCAGTACTTC.

This clone has a handful of counts. The V gene is TRBV7-9, the J gene TRBJ2-3; D is unclear. The CDR3 consists of 12 residues. The germline V and J ends were trimmed by 5 bases and 4 bases, with 7 bases remaining between them. Germline CDR1 is SEHNR and CDR2 is FQNEAQ (reference sequence). CDR3 loop: CASSPSSDTQYF. CDR3 DNA sequence: TGTGCCAGCAGCCCCAGCTCAGATACGCAGTATTTT.

This clone was seen only a few times. The chain uses TRBV29-1 and TRBJ2-1; 8 nucleotides agree with TRBD2. Losses at the gene ends were 0 bases for V and 10 bases for J; bases not matched to a gene: 11. The length of the CDR3 is 15 residues. Germline loops: CDR1 SQVTM, CDR2 ANQGSEA. CDR3 coding DNA: TGCAGCGTTGAAGACTCCGGGAGGGCGGTCGGGGAGCAGTTCTTC. This encodes CSVEDSGRAVGEQFF.

This sequence joins TRBV6-6 and TRBJ2-7; D call uncertain. This CDR3 has 11 residues. Trimming cost V 4 bases and J 5 bases, with 6 bases left between them. Germline CDR1 MNHNY, CDR2 SVGAGI (reference sequence). This CDR3 reads CASSSHDEQYF. The CDR3 region has the DNA TGTGCCAGCAGTTCCCACGACGAGCAGTACTTC.

Only a few counts were recorded for this clone. This rearrangement joins TRBV7-2 to TRBJ2-1; D might be TRBD2 (5 bases). V was shortened by 5 bases and J by 4 bases, with 15 bases between the two germline ends. Germline V gives CDR1 SGHTA, CDR2 FQGNSA. CDR3 length equals 15 residues. The CDR3 nucleotides read TGTGCCAGCAGCCCTGGATCCGGAGGTTACAATGAGCAGTTCTTC. It codes for CASSPGSGGYNEQFF. The full variable domain, its missing parts supplied by reference TRBV7-2 and TRBJ2-1, is GAGVSQSPSNKVTEKGKDVELRCDPISGHTALYWYRQSLGQGLEFLIYFQGNSAPDKSGLPSDRFSAERTGGSVSTLTIQRTQQEDSAVYLCASSPGSGGYNEQFFGPGTRLTVL.

The chain uses TRBV29-1 and TRBJ2-7; TRBD1 or TRBD2 may be the D gene (5 bases each). Per the germline V gene, CDR1 is SQVTM and CDR2 is ANQGSEA. The CDR3 is made up of 13 amino acids. The ends were cut back, 5 bases at V and 0 bases at J, with 11 bases in the middle. The CDR3 sequence is CSVPGLYSYEQYF. The CDR3 coding sequence is TGCAGCGTTCCGGGGCTTTACTCCTACGAGCAGTACTTC.

The chain uses TRBV4-1 and TRBJ2-2; D may be TRBD1 (6 bases). CDR1 is MGHRA, CDR2 YSYEKL, per germline. Trimming removed 0 bases at V and 7 bases at J, with 12 bases between. This CDR3 comprises 15 residues. CDR3 residues: CASSQDRVTGGELFF. CDR3 sequence (DNA): TGCGCCAGCAGCCAAGACCGCGTGACAGGCGGGGAGCTGTTTTTT.

This chain joins TRBV5-6 and TRBJ2-5; D perhaps matches TRBD2 (6 bases). With 0 bases removed from V and 5 bases from J, the gap between germline ends came to 26 bases. The germline gives CDR1 SGHDT, CDR2 YYEEEE. The CDR3 runs 19 residues. Here the CDR3 reads CASSLEGGSGILFTETQYF. The CDR3 bases are TGTGCCAGCAGCTTGGAAGGAGGGAGCGGAATCCTCTTCACCGAGACCCAGTACTTC. The full variable domain, its missing parts supplied by reference TRBV5-6 and TRBJ2-5, is DAGVTQSPTHLIKTRGQQVTLRCSPKSGHDTVSWYQQALGQGPQFIFQYYEEEERQRGNFPDRFSGHQFPNYSSELNVNALLLGDSALYLCASSLEGGSGILFTETQYFGPGTRLLVL.

V is TRBV4-1 and J is TRBJ2-5; 9 bases match TRBD1. V was pared by 4 bases and J by 1 base, with 4 bases of the junction left unmatched. CDR1 and CDR2 (germline): MGHRA, YSYEKL. The CDR3 length is 15 residues. This CDR3 reads CASSPPDRGQETQYF. The CDR3 nucleotides are TGCGCCAGCAGCCCCCCGGACAGGGGCCAAGAGACCCAGTACTTC.

This chain uses TRBV30 with TRBJ2-3; 9 bases fit TRBD2. CDR1 GTSNPN and CDR2 SVGIG come from the germline V gene (reference sequence). The CDR3 contains 14 residues. J lost 3 bases, V lost 4 bases, and 5 bases had no gene match. CDR3 coding DNA: TGTGCCTGGACCAGGAGCGGGGGGACAGATACGCAGTATTTT. Encoded protein: CAWTRSGGTDTQYF.

The V gene is TRBV27, the J gene TRBJ2-7; the D call may be TRBD1 or TRBD2 (5 bases each). With 5 bases removed from V and 3 bases from J, the gap between germline ends came to 17 bases. CDR3 length: 15 amino acids. Germline-derived CDR1 and CDR2 are MNHEY and SMNVEV (reference sequence). The CDR3 region has the DNA TGTGCCAGCAGTGAGGGGATTGGGAAGAACTACGAGCAGTACTTC. This gives the protein CASSEGIGKNYEQYF.

The chain joins TRBV4-1 to TRBJ2-3, with 8 bases fitting TRBD1. The trim removed 3 bases at V and 12 bases at J, leaving 5 bases unmatched. CDR3 length: 12 residues. Germline V gene data show CDR1 as MGHRA and CDR2 as YSYEKL. In DNA form, the CDR3 reads TGCGCCAGCAGCCAGGGACAGGCCGGACAGTATTTT. This encodes CASSQGQAGQYF.

This clone was detected only once. The chain carries TRBV7-6 and TRBJ2-7; D is perhaps TRBD1 (7 bases). The germline V gene encodes CDR1 SGHVS and CDR2 FNYEAQ. The V gene lost 2 bases and the J gene lost 6 bases, with 17 bases spanning the gap. CDR3 length: 15 amino acids. The CDR3 sequence is CASSLTRDSGSEQYF. In DNA form, the CDR3 reads TGTGCCAGCAGCTTAACCCGGGACAGCGGGTCCGAGCAGTACTTC.

V and J are TRBV25-1 and TRBJ2-7, with a tentative D call TRBD1 (5 bases). In germline, CDR1 is MGHDK, CDR2 SYGVNS. CDR3 length: 16 amino acids. The V and J ends lost 3 bases and 5 bases respectively, with 20 bases between them. The CDR3: CASSDWEKGLGDEQYF. CDR3 nucleotides: TGTGCCAGCAGTGATTGGGAAAAGGGGCTAGGAGACGAGCAGTACTTC.

In DNA form, the CDR3 reads TGTGCCAGCAGCCGGGACAGGACTAGCAGAAACGAGCAGTACTTC. Translating it yields CASSRDRTSRNEQYF. This chain uses TRBV11-2 with TRBJ2-7; D is possibly TRBD1 or TRBD2 (8 bases each). Germline V gene sequence: CDR1 SGHAT, CDR2 FQNNGV. Trimming shortened V by 5 bases and J by 5 bases, and 19 bases separated the two germline ends. CDR3 size: 15 residues.

The chain recombines TRBV9 with TRBJ2-1; D may be TRBD1 or TRBD2 (5 bases each). The germline V gene encodes CDR1 SGDLS and CDR2 YYNGEE. There are 16 residues in the CDR3. Trimming cost V 3 bases and J 8 bases, with 21 bases left between them. The DNA of the CDR3 is TGTGCCAGCAGCGGAGGGCCCAGGGAAACCGTCTATGAGCAGTTCTTC. Translating gives CASSGGPRETVYEQFF. The full variable domain, with the rest looked up from reference TRBV9 and TRBJ2-1, is DSGVTQTPKHLITATGQRVTLRCSPRSGDLSVYWYQQSLDQGLQFLIQYYNGEERAKGNILERFSAQQFPDLHSELNLSSLELGDSALYFCASSGGPRETVYEQFFGPGTRLTVL.

The genes are TRBV27 and TRBJ1-2, with unresolved D. The CDR3 consists of 16 residues. CDR1 is MNHEY and CDR2 is SMNVEV in the germline V gene (reference sequence). Deletions cut 2 bases from V and 2 bases from J, with 15 bases between. DNA for the CDR3: TGTGCCAGCAGTTTACACTCGGGCAGCATCAACTATGGCTACACCTTC. Translation: CASSLHSGSINYGYTF.

The rearrangement links TRBV6-5 to TRBJ2-7; 10 bases map to TRBD1. The CDR3 runs to 15 residues. The ends lost 6 bases at V and 1 base at J; junction bases unmatched: 6. The germline gives CDR1 MNHEY, CDR2 SVGAGI. The CDR3: CASRPPGQGSYEQYF. The CDR3 nucleotides are TGTGCCAGCAGACCCCCGGGACAGGGGTCCTACGAGCAGTACTTC.

This chain joins TRBV6-6 and TRBJ2-7; D unclear. Germline V gives CDR1 MNHNY, CDR2 SVGAGI (reference sequence). The CDR3 consists of 11 residues. Trimming pared 6 bases from V and 2 bases from J, leaving 5 bases between. In DNA, the CDR3 is TGTGCCAGCAGCGAGGCCTACGAGCAGTACTTC. The encoded protein is CASSEAYEQYF.

This rearrangement joins TRBV4-2 to TRBJ1-2, with 7 bases matching TRBD1. CDR1 is LGHNA, CDR2 YNFKEQ, per germline. This CDR3 has 15 residues. V lost 4 bases and J lost 8; bases outside the gene matches: 13. As DNA, the CDR3 is TGTGCCAGCAGCCTTTTGGAGGGGGCGAAGGGCGGCTACACCTTC. Translated, it gives CASSLLEGAKGGYTF.

This clone showed up just once. The rearrangement uses TRBV13 and TRBJ2-7; D is perhaps TRBD2 (5 bases). Trimming took off 8 bases at V and 5 bases at J, with 13 bases between the two ends. The CDR3 sequence is 12 residues long. Germline CDR1 is PRHDT and CDR2 is FYEKMQ (reference sequence). CDR3 sequence reads: CASRSDGDEQYF. The CDR3 nucleotides read TGTGCCAGCCGAAGCGACGGGGACGAGCAGTACTTC.

V is TRBV7-6 and J is TRBJ1-1, with a tentative D call TRBD1 (6 bases). The germline V and J ends were trimmed by 5 bases and 0 bases, with 13 bases remaining between them. The germline V gene has CDR1 SGHVS and CDR2 FNYEAQ. CDR3 size: 15 residues. CDR3 amino acids: CASSPFTGLNTEAFF. The CDR3 DNA reads TGTGCCAGCAGCCCTTTTACAGGGTTGAACACTGAAGCTTTCTTT.

The V and J genes are TRBV4-1 and TRBJ2-7, with a weak D call TRBD2 (5 bases). This CDR3 is built from 14 residues. V was shortened by 10 bases and J by 0 bases, with 16 bases between the two germline ends. Germline assignment: CDR1 MGHRA and CDR2 YSYEKL. CDR3 bases: TGCGCCACCCAAGCGGAACCGAGCTCCTACGAGCAGTACTTC. Amino acid sequence: CATQAEPSSYEQYF.

This clone has just a few counts. This chain connects TRBV5-4 to TRBJ2-7, with TRBD1 matching 7 bases. Looked up from germline, CDR1 is SGHNT and CDR2 is YYREEE (reference sequence). This CDR3 contains 13 residues. The J segment lost 4 bases and the V segment lost 3 bases, leaving 4 bases of the junction unmatched. CDR3 nucleotide sequence: TGTGCCAGCAGCTGGGGGACAGCTTACGAGCAGTACTTC. Translating gives CASSWGTAYEQYF.

The chain couples TRBV4-1 to TRBJ2-5; D remains ambiguous. Trimming took off 1 base at V and 3 bases at J, with 6 bases between the two ends. Germline assignment: CDR1 MGHRA and CDR2 YSYEKL. The CDR3 extends over 13 amino acids. In nucleotides, the CDR3 is TGCGCCAGCAGCCAAGGAGCTAAAGAGACCCAGTACTTC. It translates to CASSQGAKETQYF.